This TCR beta chain was recorded in a study of cytomegalovirus exposure and HLA in healthy donors. Study conclusions and caveats: The authors enumerated roughly 160 TCR beta chains as linked to cytomegalovirus.

Looked up from germline, CDR1 is KGHSH and CDR2 is LQKENI. There are 14 residues in the CDR3. V shed 3 bases and J 6 bases; nucleotides not matched to a gene: 5. The table came from immunoSEQ multiplex PCR; TCRdb's copy has only in-frame clones and leaves some out. This sample carries a few hundred thousand clones, about nine tenths of them seen once, and the ten largest clones take about 0.91%. With respect to this clone: Antigen: not known.

This sequence was found in a woman aged 18-29 years in good health and CMV-seronegative. The material sequenced was PBMCs. The rearrangement uses TRBV18 and TRBJ1-2, with 9 bases aligning to TRBD1. CDR3 amino acids: CASSPAGQGNGYTF. As DNA, the CDR3 is TGTGCCAGCTCACCCGCGGGACAGGGCAATGGCTACACCTTC.